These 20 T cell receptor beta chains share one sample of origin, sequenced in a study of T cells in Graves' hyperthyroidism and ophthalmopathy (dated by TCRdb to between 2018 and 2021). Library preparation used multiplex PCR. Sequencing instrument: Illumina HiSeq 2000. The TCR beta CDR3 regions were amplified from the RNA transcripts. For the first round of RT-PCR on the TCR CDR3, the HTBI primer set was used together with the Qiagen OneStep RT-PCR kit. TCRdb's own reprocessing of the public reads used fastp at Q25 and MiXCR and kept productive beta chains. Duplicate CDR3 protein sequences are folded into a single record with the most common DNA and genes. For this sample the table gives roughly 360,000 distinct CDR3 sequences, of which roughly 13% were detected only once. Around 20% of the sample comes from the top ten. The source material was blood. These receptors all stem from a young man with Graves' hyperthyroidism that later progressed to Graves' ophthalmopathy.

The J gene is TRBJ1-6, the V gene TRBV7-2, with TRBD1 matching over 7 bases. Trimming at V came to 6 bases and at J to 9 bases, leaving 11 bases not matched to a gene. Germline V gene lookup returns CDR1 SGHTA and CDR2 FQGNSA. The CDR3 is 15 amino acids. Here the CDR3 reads CASSRQTGEGSPLHF. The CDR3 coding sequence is TGTGCCAGCAGTCGGCAAACAGGGGAAGGTTCACCCCTCCACTTT.

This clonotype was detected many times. CDR3 loop: CSATETSGVSYEQYF. Written as DNA, the CDR3 is TGCAGTGCTACAGAGACTAGCGGGGTTTCCTACGAGCAGTACTTC. This chain connects TRBV20-1 to TRBJ2-7, with 11 bases matching TRBD2. V trimming: 4 bases; J trimming: 1 base; junction bases outside the gene matches: 6. The CDR3 runs to 15 residues. From germline, CDR1 is DFQATT and CDR2 SNEGSKA (reference sequence).

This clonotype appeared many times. CDR3 sequence (DNA): TGTGCCAGCAGTTTTAGGGGGCATCCTGGAAACACCATATATTTT. Its translation is CASSFRGHPGNTIYF. The chain employs TRBV28 and TRBJ1-3; 7 positions match TRBD1. CDR1 MDHEN and CDR2 SYDVKM come from the germline V gene. CDR3 size: 15 residues. With 3 bases clipped from V and 2 bases from J, the junction kept 4 bases outside the gene matches.

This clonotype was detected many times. The CDR3 is CASSRTPYNEQFF. The CDR3 DNA follows: TGTGCCAGCAGTAGGACGCCCTACAATGAGCAGTTCTTC. The V gene is TRBV27, the J gene TRBJ2-1; D not certain. CDR3 length: 13 residues. Trimming pared 5 bases from V and 2 bases from J, leaving 7 bases between. Germline values: CDR1 MNHEY, CDR2 SMNVEV (reference sequence).

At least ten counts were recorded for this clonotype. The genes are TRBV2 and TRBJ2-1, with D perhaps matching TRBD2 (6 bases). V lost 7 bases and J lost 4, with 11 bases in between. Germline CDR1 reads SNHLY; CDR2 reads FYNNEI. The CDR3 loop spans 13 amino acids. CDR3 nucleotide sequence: TGTGCCAGCACCATTCGGGGGTACAATGAGCAGTTCTTC. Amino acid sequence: CASTIRGYNEQFF.

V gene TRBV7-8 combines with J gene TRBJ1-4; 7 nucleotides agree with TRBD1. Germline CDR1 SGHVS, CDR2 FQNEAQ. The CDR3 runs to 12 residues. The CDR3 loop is CERDRRNEKLFF. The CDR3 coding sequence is TGTGAAAGGGACAGACGAAATGAAAAACTGTTTTTT.

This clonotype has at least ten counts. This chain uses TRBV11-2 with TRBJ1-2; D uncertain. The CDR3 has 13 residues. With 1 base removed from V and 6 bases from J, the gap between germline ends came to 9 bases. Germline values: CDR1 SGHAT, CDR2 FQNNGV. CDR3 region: CASSLAGINGYTF. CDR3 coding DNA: TGTGCCAGCAGCTTAGCAGGCATCAATGGCTACACCTTC.

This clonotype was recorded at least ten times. The CDR3 loop is CASTPDRDNYGYTF. CDR3 bases: TGTGCCAGCACCCCTGACCGGGACAACTATGGCTACACCTTC. J is TRBJ1-2 and V is TRBV11-3, with D perhaps TRBD1 (5 bases). The germline V gene has CDR1 SGHNT and CDR2 YENEEA. Trimming stripped 7 bases from V and 2 bases from J, with 14 bases between. The CDR3 extends over 14 amino acids.

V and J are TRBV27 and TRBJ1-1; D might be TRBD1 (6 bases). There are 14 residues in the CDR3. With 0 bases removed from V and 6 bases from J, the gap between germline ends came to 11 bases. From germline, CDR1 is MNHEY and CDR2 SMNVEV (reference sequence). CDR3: CASSLSRGGPEAFF. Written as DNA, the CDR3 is TGTGCCAGCAGTTTATCGAGGGGGGGGCCTGAAGCTTTCTTT.

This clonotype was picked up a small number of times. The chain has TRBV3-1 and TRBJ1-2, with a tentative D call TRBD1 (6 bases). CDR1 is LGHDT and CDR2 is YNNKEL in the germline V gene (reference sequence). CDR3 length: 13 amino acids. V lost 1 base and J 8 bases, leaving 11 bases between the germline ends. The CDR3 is CASSQGGRGGYTF. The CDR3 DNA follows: TGTGCCAGCAGCCAAGGGGGCAGGGGAGGCTACACCTTC.

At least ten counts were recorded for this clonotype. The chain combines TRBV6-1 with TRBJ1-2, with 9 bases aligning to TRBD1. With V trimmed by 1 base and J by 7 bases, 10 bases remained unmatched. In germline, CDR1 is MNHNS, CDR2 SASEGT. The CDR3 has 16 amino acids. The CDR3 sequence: CASSEGGTGTGLGYTF. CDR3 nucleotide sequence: TGTGCCAGCAGTGAAGGGGGGACCGGGACAGGGCTTGGCTACACCTTC.

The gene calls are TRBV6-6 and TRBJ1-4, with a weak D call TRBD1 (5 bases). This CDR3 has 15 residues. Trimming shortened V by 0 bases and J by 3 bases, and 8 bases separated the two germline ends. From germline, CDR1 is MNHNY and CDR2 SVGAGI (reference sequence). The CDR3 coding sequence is TGTGCCAGCAGTTACTCCAGGGAGGCTAATGAAAAACTGTTTTTT. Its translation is CASSYSREANEKLFF.

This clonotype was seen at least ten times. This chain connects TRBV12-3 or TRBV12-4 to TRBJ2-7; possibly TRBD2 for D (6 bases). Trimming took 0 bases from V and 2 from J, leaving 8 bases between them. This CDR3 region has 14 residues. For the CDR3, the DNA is TGTGCCAGCAGTTTAGCACTAGCCGCCTACGAGCAGTACTTC. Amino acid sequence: CASSLALAAYEQYF.

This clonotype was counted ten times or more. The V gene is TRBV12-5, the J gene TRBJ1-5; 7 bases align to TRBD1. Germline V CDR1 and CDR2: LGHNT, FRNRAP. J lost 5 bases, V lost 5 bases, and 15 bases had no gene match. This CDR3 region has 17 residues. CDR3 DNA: TGTGCTAGTGGTATTCACCCCCGGACAGGACCACATCAGCCCCAGCATTTT. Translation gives CASGIHPRTGPHQPQHF.

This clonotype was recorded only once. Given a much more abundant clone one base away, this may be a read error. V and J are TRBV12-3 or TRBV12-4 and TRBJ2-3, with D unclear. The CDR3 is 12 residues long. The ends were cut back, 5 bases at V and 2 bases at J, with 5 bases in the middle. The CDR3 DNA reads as TGTGCCAGCAGTGGCAACACAGATACGCAGTATTTT. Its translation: CASSGNTDTQYF.

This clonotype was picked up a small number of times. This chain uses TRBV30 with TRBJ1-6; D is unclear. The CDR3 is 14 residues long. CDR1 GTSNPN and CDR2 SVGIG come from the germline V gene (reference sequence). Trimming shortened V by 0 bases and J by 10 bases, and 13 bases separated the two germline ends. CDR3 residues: CAWSVETLNSPLHF. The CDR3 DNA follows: TGTGCCTGGAGTGTGGAGACATTGAACTCACCCCTCCACTTT.

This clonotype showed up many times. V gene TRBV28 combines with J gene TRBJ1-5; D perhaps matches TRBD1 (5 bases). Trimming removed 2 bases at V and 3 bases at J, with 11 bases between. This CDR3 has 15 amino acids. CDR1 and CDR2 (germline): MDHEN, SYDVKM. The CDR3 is CASSLRSGYNQPQHF. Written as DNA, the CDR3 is TGTGCCAGCAGTTTAAGGTCAGGGTACAATCAGCCCCAGCATTTT.

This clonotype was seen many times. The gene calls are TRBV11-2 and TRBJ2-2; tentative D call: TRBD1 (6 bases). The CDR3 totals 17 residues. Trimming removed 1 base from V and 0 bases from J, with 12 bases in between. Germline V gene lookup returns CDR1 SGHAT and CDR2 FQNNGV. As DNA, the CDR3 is TGTGCCAGCAGCTTAGCCCTAGGGGGTTCGAACACCGGGGAGCTGTTTTTT. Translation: CASSLALGGSNTGELFF. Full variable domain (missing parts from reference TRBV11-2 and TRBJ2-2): EAGVAQSPRYKIIEKRQSVAFWCNPISGHATLYWYQQILGQGPKLLIQFQNNGVVDDSQLPKDRFSAERLKGVDSTLKIQPAKLEDSAVYLCASSLALGGSNTGELFFGEGSRLTVL.

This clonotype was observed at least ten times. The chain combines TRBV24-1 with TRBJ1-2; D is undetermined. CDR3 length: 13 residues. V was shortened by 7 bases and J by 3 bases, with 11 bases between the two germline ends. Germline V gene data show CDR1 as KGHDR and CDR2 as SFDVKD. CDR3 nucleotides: TGTGCCACCAGCGAGACATCATACTATGGCTACACCTTC. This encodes CATSETSYYGYTF.

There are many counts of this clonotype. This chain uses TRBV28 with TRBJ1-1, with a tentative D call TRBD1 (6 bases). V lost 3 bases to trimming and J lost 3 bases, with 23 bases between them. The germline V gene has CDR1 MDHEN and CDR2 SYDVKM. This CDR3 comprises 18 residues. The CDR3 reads CASSFWWGGGGRDTEAFF. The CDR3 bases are TGTGCCAGCAGTTTCTGGTGGGGGGGCGGGGGGAGGGACACTGAAGCTTTCTTT.